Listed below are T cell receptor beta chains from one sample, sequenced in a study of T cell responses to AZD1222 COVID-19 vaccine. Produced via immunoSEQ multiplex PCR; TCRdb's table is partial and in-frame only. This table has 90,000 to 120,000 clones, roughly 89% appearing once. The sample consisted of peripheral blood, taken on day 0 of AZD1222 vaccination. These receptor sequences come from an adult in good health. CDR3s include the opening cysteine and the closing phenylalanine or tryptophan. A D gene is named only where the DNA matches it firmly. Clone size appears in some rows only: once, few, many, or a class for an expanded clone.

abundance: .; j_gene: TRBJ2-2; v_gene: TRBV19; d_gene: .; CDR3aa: CATQGGAGANTGELFF; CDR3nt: TGTGCCACCCAGGGGGGGGCAGGGGCGAACACCGGGGAGCTGTTTTTT
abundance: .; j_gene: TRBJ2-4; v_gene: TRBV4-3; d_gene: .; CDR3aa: CASSQEGQVDDIQYF; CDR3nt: TGCGCCAGCAGCCAAGAAGGCCAGGTTGATGACATTCAGTACTTC
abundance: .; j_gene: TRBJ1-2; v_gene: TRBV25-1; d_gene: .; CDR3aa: CASSERGETGNYGYTF; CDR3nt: TGTGCCAGCAGTGAGAGAGGGGAAACAGGGAACTATGGCTACACCTTC
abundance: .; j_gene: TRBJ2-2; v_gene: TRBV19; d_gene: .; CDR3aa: CASRSTGTQSELFF; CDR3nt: TGTGCCAGTAGATCAACCGGGACGCAATCGGAGCTGTTTTTT
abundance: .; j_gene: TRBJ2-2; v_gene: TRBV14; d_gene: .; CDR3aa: CASSRYTGELFF; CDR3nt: TGTGCCAGCAGCCGGTACACCGGGGAGCTGTTTTTT
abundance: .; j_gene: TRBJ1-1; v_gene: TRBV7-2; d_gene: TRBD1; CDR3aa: CASSKTGTGTKGGEAFF; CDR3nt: TGTGCCAGCAGCAAAACCGGGACAGGGACCAAAGGAGGTGAAGCTTTCTTT
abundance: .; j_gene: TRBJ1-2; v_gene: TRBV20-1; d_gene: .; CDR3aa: CSARVLRMGTF; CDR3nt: TGCAGTGCTAGAGTTCTGAGAATGGGCACCTTC
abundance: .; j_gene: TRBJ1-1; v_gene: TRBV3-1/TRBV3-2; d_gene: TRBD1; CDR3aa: CASRPRQGQAFF; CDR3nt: TGTGCCAGCAGGCCTCGACAGGGCCAAGCTTTCTTT
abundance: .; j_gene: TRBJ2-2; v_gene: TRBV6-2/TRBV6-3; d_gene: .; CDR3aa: CASSPWTGNTGELFF; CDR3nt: TGTGCCAGCAGTCCATGGACGGGAAACACCGGGGAGCTGTTTTTT
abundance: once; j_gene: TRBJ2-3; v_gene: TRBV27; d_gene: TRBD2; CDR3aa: CASSSPYVLAGAPDTQYF; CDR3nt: TGTGCCAGCAGTTCCCCGTATGTACTAGCGGGGGCACCAGATACGCAGTATTTT
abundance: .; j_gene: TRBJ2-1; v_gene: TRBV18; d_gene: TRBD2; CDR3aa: CASSPRFGGGGNNEQFF; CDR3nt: TGTGCCAGCTCCCCCCGGTTTGGCGGGGGAGGAAACAATGAGCAGTTCTTC
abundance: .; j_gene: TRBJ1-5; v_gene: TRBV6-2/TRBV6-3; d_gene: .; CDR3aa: CASSRNRADSNQPQHF; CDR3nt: TGTGCCAGCAGTAGAAACAGGGCTGATAGCAATCAGCCCCAGCATTTT
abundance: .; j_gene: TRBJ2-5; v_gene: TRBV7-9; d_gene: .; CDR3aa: CASSLVFPAQETQYF; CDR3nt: TGTGCCAGCAGCTTAGTATTCCCTGCTCAAGAGACCCAGTACTTC
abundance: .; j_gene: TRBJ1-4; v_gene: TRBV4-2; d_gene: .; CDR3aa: CASSQDRGGEKLFF; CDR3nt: TGTGCCAGCAGCCAAGATAGGGGAGGGGAAAAACTGTTTTTT
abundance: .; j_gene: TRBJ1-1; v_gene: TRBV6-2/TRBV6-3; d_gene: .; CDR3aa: CASSYLMGGTEAFF; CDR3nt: TGTGCCAGCAGTTACTTAATGGGCGGCACTGAAGCTTTCTTT
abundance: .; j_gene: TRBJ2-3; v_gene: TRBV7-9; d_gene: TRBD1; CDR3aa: CASSLDRRTDTQYF; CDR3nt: TGTGCCAGCAGCCTGGACAGGAGGACAGATACGCAGTATTTT
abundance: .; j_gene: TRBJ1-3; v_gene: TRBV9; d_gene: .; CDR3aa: CASSPRVLSSGNTIYF; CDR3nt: TGTGCCAGCAGCCCCCGCGTCCTGAGCTCTGGAAACACCATATATTTT
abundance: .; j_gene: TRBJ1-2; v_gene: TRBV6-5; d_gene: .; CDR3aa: CASSYLPGAYGYTF; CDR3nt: TGTGCCAGCAGTTACCTCCCAGGGGCCTATGGCTACACCTTC
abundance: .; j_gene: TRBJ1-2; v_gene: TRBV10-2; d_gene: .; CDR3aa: CASRVGGEDYGYTF; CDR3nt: TGCGCCAGCAGGGTCGGGGGTGAGGACTATGGCTACACCTTC
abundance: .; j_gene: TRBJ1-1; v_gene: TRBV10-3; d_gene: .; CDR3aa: CAISAAQNTEAFF; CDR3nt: TGTGCCATCAGTGCAGCCCAGAACACTGAAGCTTTCTTT
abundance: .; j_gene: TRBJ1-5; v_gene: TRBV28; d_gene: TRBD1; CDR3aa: CASRRQGGGQPQHF; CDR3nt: TGTGCCAGCAGAAGACAGGGCGGGGGGCAGCCCCAGCATTTT
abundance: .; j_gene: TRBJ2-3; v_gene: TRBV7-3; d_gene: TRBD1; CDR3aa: CASSLNRGSTDTQYF; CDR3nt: TGTGCCAGCAGCTTAAACAGGGGGAGCACAGATACGCAGTATTTT
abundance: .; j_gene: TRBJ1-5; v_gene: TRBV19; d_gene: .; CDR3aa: CASSIGQTNQPQHF; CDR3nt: TGTGCCAGTAGTATAGGTCAGACTAATCAGCCCCAGCATTTT
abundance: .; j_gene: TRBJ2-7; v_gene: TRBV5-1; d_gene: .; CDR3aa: CASSPASEASYEQYF; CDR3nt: TGCGCCAGCAGCCCCGCCAGTGAAGCTTCCTACGAGCAGTACTTC
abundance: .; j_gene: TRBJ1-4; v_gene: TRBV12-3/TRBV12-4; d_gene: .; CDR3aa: CASSTRPGEKLFF; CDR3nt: TGTGCCAGCAGTACCCGACCGGGGGAAAAACTGTTTTTT
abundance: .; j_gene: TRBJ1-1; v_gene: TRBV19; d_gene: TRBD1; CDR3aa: CASSPPLDRVNTEAFF; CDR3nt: TGTGCCAGTAGTCCCCCGCTGGACAGGGTGAACACTGAAGCTTTCTTT
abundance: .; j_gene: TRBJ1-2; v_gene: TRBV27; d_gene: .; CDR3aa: CASSFKGYGYTF; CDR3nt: TGTGCCAGCAGTTTTAAGGGGTATGGCTACACCTTC
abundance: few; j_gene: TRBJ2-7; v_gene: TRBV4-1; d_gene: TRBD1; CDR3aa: CASSQALGTAYEQYF; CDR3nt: TGCGCCAGCAGCCAAGCACTAGGGACAGCCTACGAGCAGTACTTC
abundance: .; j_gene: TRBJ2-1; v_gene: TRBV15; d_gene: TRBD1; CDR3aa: CATSRDLTGARSYNEQFF; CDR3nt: TGTGCCACCAGCAGAGACCTGACAGGGGCTCGGTCCTACAATGAGCAGTTCTTC
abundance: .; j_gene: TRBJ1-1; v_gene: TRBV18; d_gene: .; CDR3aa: CASLEWGAEAFF; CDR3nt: TGTGCCAGCCTAGAATGGGGAGCTGAAGCTTTCTTT
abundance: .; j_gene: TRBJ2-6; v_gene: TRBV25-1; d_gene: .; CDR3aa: CASMPSLGAGANVLTF; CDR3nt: TGTGCCAGCATGCCCTCGTTGGGGGCCGGGGCCAACGTCCTGACTTTC
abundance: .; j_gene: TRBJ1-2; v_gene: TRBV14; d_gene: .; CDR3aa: CAGSQDLTGLYGYTF; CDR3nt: TGTGCCGGCAGCCAAGATCTTACAGGATTGTATGGCTACACCTTC
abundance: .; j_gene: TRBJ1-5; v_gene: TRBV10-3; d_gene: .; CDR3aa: CAISELQGQQPQHF; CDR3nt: TGTGCCATCAGTGAACTCCAGGGGCAACAGCCCCAGCATTTT
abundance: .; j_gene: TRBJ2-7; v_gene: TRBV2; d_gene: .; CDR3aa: CASSEVGWSDSYEQYF; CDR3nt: TGTGCCAGCAGTGAAGTGGGGTGGAGCGACTCCTACGAGCAGTACTTC
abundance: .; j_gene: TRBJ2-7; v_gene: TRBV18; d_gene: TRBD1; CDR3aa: CASSPRQTQGANTGEQYF; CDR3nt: TGTGCCAGCTCACCCCGGCAGACACAGGGGGCTAATACAGGCGAGCAGTACTTC
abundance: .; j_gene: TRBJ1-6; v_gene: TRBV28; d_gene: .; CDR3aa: CASNPLGRSYNSPLHF; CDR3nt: TGTGCCAGCAACCCACTGGGGAGGTCCTATAATTCACCCCTCCACTTT
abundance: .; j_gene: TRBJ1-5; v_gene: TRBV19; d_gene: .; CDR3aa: CASSMGGGGSFNQPQHF; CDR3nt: TGTGCCAGTAGTATGGGGGGAGGAGGGTCCTTCAATCAGCCCCAGCATTTT
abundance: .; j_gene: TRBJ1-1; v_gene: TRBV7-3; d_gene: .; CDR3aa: CASSLGQNTEAFF; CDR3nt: TGTGCCAGCAGCTTAGGACAGAACACTGAAGCTTTCTTT
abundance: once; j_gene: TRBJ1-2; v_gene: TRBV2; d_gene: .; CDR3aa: CAGNGPWGGYTF; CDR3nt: TGTGCCGGAAACGGGCCTTGGGGTGGCTACACCTTC
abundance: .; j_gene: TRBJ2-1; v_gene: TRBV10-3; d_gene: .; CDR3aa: CAISEFLDYNEQFF; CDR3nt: TGTGCCATCAGTGAGTTTCTAGACTACAATGAGCAGTTCTTC
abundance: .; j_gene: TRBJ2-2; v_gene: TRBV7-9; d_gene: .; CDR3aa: CASSLTGTTGELFF; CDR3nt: TGTGCCAGCAGCTTAACCGGGACCACCGGGGAGCTGTTTTTT
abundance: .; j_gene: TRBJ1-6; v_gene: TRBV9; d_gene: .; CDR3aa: CASSVALPLHF; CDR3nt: TGTGCCAGCAGCGTAGCTTTACCCCTCCACTTT
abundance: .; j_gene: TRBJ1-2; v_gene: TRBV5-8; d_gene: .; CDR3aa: CASTHTPNYGYTF; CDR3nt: TGTGCCAGCACCCACACACCTAACTATGGCTACACCTTC
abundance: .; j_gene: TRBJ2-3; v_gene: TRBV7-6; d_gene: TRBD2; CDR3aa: CASSLFGLAGPGSTDTQYF; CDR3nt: TGTGCCAGCAGCTTATTCGGACTAGCGGGGCCGGGTAGCACAGATACGCAGTATTTT
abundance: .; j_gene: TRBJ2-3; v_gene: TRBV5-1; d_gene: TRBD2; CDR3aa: CASSWRTSGGADTQYF; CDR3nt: TGCGCCAGCAGCTGGCGGACTAGCGGGGGGGCAGATACGCAGTATTTT